One and the same sample provided the 4 T cell receptor beta chains below, sequenced in a study of identical twins. TCRdb re-derived calls from the 5' RACE reads in MiXCR, one entry per CDR3 protein. There are more than 400,000 distinct CDR3 sequences in the sample; 12% to 15% occur only once, and roughly 0.4% lies in the top ten. The sample was also reused in another study, on yellow fever vaccine responses in identical twins.

Sequenced: CD4+ T cells sorted from blood. These receptors were obtained from a woman under 30 in good health.

J is TRBJ2-1 and V is TRBV7-9; 9 bases line up with TRBD1. The CDR3 contains 17 residues. V was clipped by 5 bases and J by 1 base; unmatched bases: 9. Germline lookup yields CDR1 SEHNR and CDR2 FQNEAQ (reference sequence). CDR3 DNA sequence: TGTGCCAGCAGCGCCGGACAGGGGACGCCGTCCTACAATGAGCAGTTCTTC. Encoded protein: CASSAGQGTPSYNEQFF.

Only a few counts were recorded for this clonotype. The chain carries TRBV18 and TRBJ1-3; the D is unclear. Germline-derived CDR1 and CDR2 are KGHSH and LQKENI. The V end lost 1 base, the J end lost 7 bases, and 11 bases lay between the germline ends. The CDR3 extends over 14 amino acids. The CDR3 is CASSPQGSGNTIYF. The CDR3 DNA reads as TGTGCCAGCTCACCACAGGGCTCCGGGAACACCATATATTTT.

The V call is TRBV20-1, the J call TRBJ1-2, with D unclear. The ends were cut back, 6 bases at V and 0 bases at J, with 11 bases in the middle. The CDR3 is 13 residues long. Germline V gives CDR1 DFQATT, CDR2 SNEGSKA (reference sequence). CDR3 sequence (DNA): TGCAGTGCATCGGACGGGCCTAACTATGGCTACACCTTC. Translating gives CSASDGPNYGYTF.

In this sample, this clonotype turned up a few times. This chain connects TRBV5-1 to TRBJ2-5; 11 bases fit TRBD2. The J segment lost 2 bases and the V segment lost 4 bases, leaving 7 bases of the junction unmatched. The CDR3 is made up of 16 amino acids. From germline, CDR1 is SGHRS and CDR2 YFSETQ. CDR3 residues: CASSIAGGLIQETQYF. In DNA, the CDR3 is TGCGCCAGCAGCATAGCGGGGGGGCTAATTCAAGAGACCCAGTACTTC.